These T cell receptor beta chains were read from a single sample in a study of CD8+ T cells in alopecia areata. Clones were sequenced by immunoSEQ multiplex PCR, and TCRdb holds only the in-frame ones, with some missing. Of about 190,000 clones in the sample, 64% are singletons; the top ten hold 1.3%. This specimen consisted of CD4+ T cells sorted from blood, obtained between weeks 49 and 50, from a patient treated with tofacitinib. The source is a human donor with alopecia areata. Each CDR3 is given with its conserved first and last residue.

j_call v_call cdr3_aa
TRBJ2-7 TRBV2 CASSPLGRRGARDEQYF
TRBJ1-1 TRBV29-1 CSVAQLRGDTEAFF
TRBJ2-2 TRBV7-9 CASIGTFGSGELFF
TRBJ1-5 TRBV10-3 CAISQGAMQPQHF
TRBJ2-1 TRBV19 CASSQTSGVVREQFF
TRBJ2-4 TRBV4-1 CASSALAGGPNIQYF
TRBJ1-1 TRBV30 CAWSVLHGAFF
TRBJ2-6 TRBV18 CASSPLTDGANVLTF
TRBJ2-5 TRBV10-3 CAISGVGEETQYF
TRBJ1-1 TRBV4-3 CASSQDNRVDTEAFF
TRBJ2-1 TRBV14 CASSQVGTGYYREQFF
TRBJ2-2 TRBV4-3 CASSQDSGVPGELFF
TRBJ2-7 TRBV6-5 CASNTDRRSYEQYF
TRBJ2-3 TRBV5-6 CASSLRADTQYF
TRBJ1-5 TRBV28 CASSPRQAARPQHF
TRBJ2-7 TRBV9 CASSPSSLPPGNEQYF
TRBJ2-7 TRBV5-1 CASSLEGIEQYF
TRBJ1-2 TRBV7-8 CASSWGDGYTF
TRBJ1-6 TRBV2 CASGEGGNSPLHF
TRBJ1-2 TRBV2 CASSEANIVNYGYTF
TRBJ2-5 TRBV4-1 CASSLTLQETQYF
TRBJ2-2 TRBV7-6 CASSFRGQSGELFF
TRBJ1-2 TRBV18 CASSPDSSYGYTF
TRBJ2-7 TRBV5-6 CASSSWTVSYEQYF
TRBJ2-2 TRBV10-1 CASRQGSTGELFF
TRBJ1-1 TRBV29-1 CSAEPQNTEAFF
TRBJ2-3 TRBV11-3 CASSTSGADTQYF
TRBJ2-7 TRBV29-1 CSVRQGVREQYF
TRBJ1-1 TRBV6-1 CASSENFGVTEAFF
TRBJ2-5 TRBV10-3 CAISEGGSETQYF
TRBJ2-1 TRBV7-9 CASSSFKGGTPYNEQFF
TRBJ1-5 TRBV30 CAWSGGDNQPQHF
TRBJ2-3 TRBV7-2 CASSRSGGAFGTQYF
TRBJ2-5 TRBV29-1 CSVVTGIETQYF
TRBJ1-2 TRBV15 CATSRVVTDHGYTF
TRBJ2-5 TRBV5-1 CASSPGTAQETQYF
TRBJ1-5 TRBV5-6 CASSARTGRNQPQHF
TRBJ2-5 TRBV7-2 CASTPTGSPKTQYF
TRBJ2-7 TRBV7-2 CASSLDFSSYEQYF
TRBJ1-1 TRBV30 CAWSVRGVAVTEAFF
TRBJ1-2 TRBV4-1 CASSQDRSFYGYTF
TRBJ1-1 TRBV29-1 CSVVRRGDTEAFF
TRBJ1-6 TRBV14 CASSPDPPGMSPLHF
TRBJ1-1 TRBV18 CASSPTGSGTEAFF
TRBJ2-5 TRBV7-9 CASSNQGAGETQYF
TRBJ1-4 TRBV4-1 CASSQDNRPPTNEKLFF
TRBJ2-7 TRBV9 CASSVSGQGGREQYF
TRBJ1-1 TRBV7-2 CASSLQIRAEAFF
TRBJ1-1 TRBV29-1 CSVVGGNTEAFF
TRBJ1-2 TRBV4-3 CASSQERYSRGGGYTF
TRBJ1-2 TRBV25-1 CASSEKHGYTF
TRBJ2-5 TRBV5-6 CASSLGTGVAQYF
TRBJ2-3 TRBV10-3 CAISEDRSGTDTQYF
TRBJ1-5 TRBV30 CAWGGQGGQPQHF
TRBJ1-1 TRBV29-1 CSASTGGNTEAFF
TRBJ2-7 TRBV4-3 CASSQDVSSYEQYF
TRBJ1-2 TRBV7-9 CASSLGPVVYYGYTF
TRBJ1-6 TRBV30 CAWSVRQSRSASSYNSPLHF